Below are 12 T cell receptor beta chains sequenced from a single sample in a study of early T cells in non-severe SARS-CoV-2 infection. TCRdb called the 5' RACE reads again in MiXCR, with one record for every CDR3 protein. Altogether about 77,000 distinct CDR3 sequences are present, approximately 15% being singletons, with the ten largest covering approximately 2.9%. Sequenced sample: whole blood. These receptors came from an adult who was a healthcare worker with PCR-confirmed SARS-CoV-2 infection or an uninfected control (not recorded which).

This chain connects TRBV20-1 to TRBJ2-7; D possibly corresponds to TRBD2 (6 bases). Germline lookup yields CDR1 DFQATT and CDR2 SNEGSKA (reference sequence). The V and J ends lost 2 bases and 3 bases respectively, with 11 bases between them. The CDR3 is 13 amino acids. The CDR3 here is CSARRQDYYEQYF. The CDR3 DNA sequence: TGCAGTGCTAGAAGGCAGGACTACTACGAGCAGTACTTC.

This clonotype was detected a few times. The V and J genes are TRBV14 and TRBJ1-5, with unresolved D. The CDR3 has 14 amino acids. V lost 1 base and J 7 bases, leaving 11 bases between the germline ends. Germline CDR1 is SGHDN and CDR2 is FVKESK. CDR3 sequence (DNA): TGTGCCAGCAGCCAAGGAACTCTCAGGCAGCCCCAGCATTTT. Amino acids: CASSQGTLRQPQHF.

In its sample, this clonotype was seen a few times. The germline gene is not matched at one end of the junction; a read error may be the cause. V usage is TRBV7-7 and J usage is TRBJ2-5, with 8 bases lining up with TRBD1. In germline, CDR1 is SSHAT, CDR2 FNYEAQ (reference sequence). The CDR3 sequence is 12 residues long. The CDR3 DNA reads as TGTGCTAGCAGCCCGGACAGGGTGATTCGTCACTTC. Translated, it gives CASSPDRVIRHF.

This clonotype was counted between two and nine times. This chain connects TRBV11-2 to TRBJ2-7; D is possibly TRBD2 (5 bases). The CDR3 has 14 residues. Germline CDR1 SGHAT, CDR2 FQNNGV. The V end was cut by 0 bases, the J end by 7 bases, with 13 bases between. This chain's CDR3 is CASSLDRVGGEQYF. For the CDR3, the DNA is TGTGCCAGCAGCTTAGACCGAGTTGGAGGTGAGCAGTACTTC.

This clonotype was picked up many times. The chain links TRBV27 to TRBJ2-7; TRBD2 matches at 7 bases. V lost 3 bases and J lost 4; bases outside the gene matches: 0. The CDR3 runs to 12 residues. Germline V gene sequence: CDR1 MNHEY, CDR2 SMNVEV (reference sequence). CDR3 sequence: CASSFGGYEQYF. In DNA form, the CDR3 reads TGTGCCAGCAGTTTCGGGGGGTACGAGCAGTACTTC.

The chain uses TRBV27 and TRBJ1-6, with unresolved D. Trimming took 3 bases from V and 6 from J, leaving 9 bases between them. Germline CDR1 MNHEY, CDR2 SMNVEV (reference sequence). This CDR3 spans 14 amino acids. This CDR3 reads CASSFPNPNSPLHF. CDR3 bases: TGTGCCAGCAGTTTCCCCAATCCTAATTCACCCCTCCACTTT.

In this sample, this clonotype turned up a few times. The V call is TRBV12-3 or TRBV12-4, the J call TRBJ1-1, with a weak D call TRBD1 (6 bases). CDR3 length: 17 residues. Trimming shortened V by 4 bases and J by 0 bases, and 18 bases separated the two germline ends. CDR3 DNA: TGTGCCAGCAGTTCAGGTGGAGGACAGCCCATGAACACTGAAGCTTTCTTT. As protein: CASSSGGGQPMNTEAFF.

This CDR3 is CATSETGRQGYTF. CDR3 nucleotide sequence: TGTGCCACCAGTGAGACAGGGAGGCAAGGCTACACCTTC. The chain links TRBV24-1 to TRBJ1-2, with 7 bases that match TRBD1. J was trimmed by 8 bases and V by 4 bases; bases with no gene match: 6. The CDR3 is made up of 13 amino acids. The V gene's germline CDR1 is KGHDR and CDR2 SFDVKD.

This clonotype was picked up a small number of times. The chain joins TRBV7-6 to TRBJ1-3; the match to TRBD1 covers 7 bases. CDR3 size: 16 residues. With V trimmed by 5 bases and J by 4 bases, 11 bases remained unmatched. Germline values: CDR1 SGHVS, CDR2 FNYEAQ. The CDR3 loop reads CASSPYLRDSGNTIYF. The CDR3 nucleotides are TGTGCCAGCAGCCCCTACCTCCGGGACAGCGGAAACACCATATATTTT.

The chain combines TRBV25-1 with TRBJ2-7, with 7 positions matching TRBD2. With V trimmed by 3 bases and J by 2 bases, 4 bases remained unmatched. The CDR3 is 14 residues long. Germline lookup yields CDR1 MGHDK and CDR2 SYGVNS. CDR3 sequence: CASSDKRGTYEQYF. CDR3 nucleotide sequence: TGTGCCAGCAGTGACAAGCGGGGTACCTACGAGCAGTACTTC.

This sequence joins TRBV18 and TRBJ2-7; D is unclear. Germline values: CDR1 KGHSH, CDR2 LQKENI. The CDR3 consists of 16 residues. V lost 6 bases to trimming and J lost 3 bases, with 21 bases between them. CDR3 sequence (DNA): TGTGCCAGCTCGCCTAAGGACCGAGTATTCGTCTACGAGCAGTACTTC. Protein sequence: CASSPKDRVFVYEQYF.

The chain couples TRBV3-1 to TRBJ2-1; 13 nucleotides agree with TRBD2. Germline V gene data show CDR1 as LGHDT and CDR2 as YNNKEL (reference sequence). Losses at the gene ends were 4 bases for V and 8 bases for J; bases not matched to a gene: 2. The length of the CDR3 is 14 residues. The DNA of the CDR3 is TGTGCCAGCAGCCCCGGACTAGCGGGGGATGAGCAGTTCTTC. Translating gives CASSPGLAGDEQFF.